This TCR beta chain is drawn from a study of beta chain features in type 1 diabetes. Study-level results: It was not settled here whether HLA type affects TCRB rearrangement. Shorter TCRB CDR3s, moderately but significantly so, were found in Type 1 diabetes patients in all four CD4+ subsets.

Reverse transcribing all isolated RNA meant expressed TCRB transcripts were sequenced. An average of around 3.9 million reads was obtained for naive, central memory and regulatory T cell samples. TCRdb keeps only in-frame clones here, not all; method: immunoSEQ multiplex PCR. The repertoire holds 150,000 to 180,000 clones, with about a tenth as singletons. This clone was counted a few times. What it binds is unknown. The sequence was collected from a man aged 30 to 45 with type 1 diabetes. The sequenced sample was central memory CD4+ T cells from blood.

CDR3 sequence: CASSSHRGHETQYF. CDR3 in DNA: TGTGCCAGCAGTTCACACAGGGGGCACGAGACCCAGTACTTC. The genes are TRBV6-6 and TRBJ2-5; 9 nucleotides line up with TRBD1. This CDR3 is built from 14 residues. Losses at the gene ends were 4 bases for V and 5 bases for J; bases not matched to a gene: 5. Germline values: CDR1 MNHNY, CDR2 SVGAGI (reference sequence).